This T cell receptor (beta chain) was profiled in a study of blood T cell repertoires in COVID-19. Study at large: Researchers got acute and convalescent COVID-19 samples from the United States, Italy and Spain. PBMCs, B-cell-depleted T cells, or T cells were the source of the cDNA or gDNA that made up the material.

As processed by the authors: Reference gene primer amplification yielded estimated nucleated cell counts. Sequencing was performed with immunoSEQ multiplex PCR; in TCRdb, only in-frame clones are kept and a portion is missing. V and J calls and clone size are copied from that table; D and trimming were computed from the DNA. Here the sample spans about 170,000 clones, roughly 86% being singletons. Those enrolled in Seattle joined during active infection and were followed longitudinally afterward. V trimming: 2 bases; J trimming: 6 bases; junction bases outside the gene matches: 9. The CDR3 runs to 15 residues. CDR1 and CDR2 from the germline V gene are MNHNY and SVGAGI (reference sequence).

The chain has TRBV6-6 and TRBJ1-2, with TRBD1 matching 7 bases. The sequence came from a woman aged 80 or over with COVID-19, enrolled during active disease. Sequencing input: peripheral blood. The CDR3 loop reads CASSYPTGWKNGYTF. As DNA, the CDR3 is TGTGCCAGCAGTTACCCGACAGGGTGGAAAAATGGCTACACCTTC.